The source of this TCR beta chain is a study of blood T cell repertoires in COVID-19. Participant-given clinical history determined each cohort assignment. Sequenced by immunoSEQ multiplex PCR; TCRdb stores in-frame clones only, minus some. The sample includes around 180,000 clones, around 76% of them seen just once. CDR1 is SGHTS and CDR2 is YDEGEE in the germline V gene. This CDR3 is 16 amino acids long. V shed 0 bases and J 9 bases; nucleotides not matched to a gene: 5. The V and J genes are TRBV5-8 and TRBJ1-6, with 11 bases identical to TRBD1. This sequence originates from a woman in her forties or fifties with acute COVID-19. The sequenced sample consisted of PBMCs or T cells enriched from blood (not recorded which). CDR3 amino acids: CASSLAGTGGSSPLHF. CDR3 nucleotide sequence: TGTGCCAGCAGCTTGGCCGGGACAGGGGGTAGTTCACCCCTCCACTTT.